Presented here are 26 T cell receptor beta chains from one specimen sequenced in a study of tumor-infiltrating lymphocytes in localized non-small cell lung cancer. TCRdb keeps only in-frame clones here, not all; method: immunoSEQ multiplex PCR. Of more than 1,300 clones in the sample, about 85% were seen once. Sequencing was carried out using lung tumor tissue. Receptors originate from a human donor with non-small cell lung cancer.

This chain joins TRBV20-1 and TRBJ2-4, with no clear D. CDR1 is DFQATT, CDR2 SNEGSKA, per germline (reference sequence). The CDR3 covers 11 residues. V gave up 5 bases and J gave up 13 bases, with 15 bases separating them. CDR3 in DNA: TGCAGTGCTCGGGCCTTCCCACTACAGTACTTC. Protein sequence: CSARAFPLQYF.

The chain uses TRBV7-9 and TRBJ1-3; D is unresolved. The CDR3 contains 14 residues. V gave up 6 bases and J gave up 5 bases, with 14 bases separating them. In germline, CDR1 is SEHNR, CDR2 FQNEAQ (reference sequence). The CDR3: CASSPSSGRNTIYF. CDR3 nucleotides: TGTGCCAGCAGTCCCTCCTCGGGGAGAAACACCATATATTTT.

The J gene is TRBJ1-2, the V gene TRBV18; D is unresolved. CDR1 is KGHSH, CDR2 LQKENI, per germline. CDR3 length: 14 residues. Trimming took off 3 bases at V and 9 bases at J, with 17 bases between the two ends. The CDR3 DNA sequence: TGTGCCAGCTCACCGGCCGGCGGGAAGCCGCGCTACACCTTC. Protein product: CASSPAGGKPRYTF.

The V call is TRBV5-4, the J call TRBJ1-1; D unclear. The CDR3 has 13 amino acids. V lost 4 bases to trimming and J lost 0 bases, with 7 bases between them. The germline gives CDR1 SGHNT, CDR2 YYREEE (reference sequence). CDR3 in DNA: TGTGCCAGCAGCCCGGGAGTGAACACTGAAGCTTTCTTT. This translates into CASSPGVNTEAFF.

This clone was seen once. The CDR3 DNA reads as TGTGCCAGCAGCCCCTTCTTGCGCACTGAAGCTTTCTTT. This encodes CASSPFLRTEAFF. The V gene is TRBV7-9, the J gene TRBJ1-1; D ambiguous. CDR1 and CDR2 from the germline V gene are SEHNR and FQNEAQ (reference sequence). Trimming stripped 5 bases from V and 4 bases from J, with 11 bases between. The CDR3 sequence is 13 residues long.

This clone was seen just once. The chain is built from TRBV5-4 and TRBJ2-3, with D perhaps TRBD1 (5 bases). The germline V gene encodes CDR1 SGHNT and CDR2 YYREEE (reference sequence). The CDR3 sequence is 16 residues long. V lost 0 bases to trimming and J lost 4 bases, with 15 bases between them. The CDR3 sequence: CASSLVVQGVSDTQYF. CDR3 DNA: TGTGCCAGCAGCTTGGTGGTGCAAGGGGTATCAGATACGCAGTATTTT.

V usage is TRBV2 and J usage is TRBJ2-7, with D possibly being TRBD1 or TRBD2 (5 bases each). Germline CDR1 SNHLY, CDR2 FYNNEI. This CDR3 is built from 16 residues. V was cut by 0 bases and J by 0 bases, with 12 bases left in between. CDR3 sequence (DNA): TGTGCCAGCAGTGAAGCGGGGACGGCCAGCTCCTACGAGCAGTACTTC. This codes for CASSEAGTASSYEQYF.

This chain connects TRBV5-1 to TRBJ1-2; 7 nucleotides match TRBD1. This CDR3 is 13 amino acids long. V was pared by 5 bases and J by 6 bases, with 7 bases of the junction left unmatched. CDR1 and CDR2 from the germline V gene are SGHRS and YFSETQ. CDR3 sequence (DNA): TGCGCCAGCAGGAGGGCTGACAGGGATGGCTACACCTTC. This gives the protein CASRRADRDGYTF.

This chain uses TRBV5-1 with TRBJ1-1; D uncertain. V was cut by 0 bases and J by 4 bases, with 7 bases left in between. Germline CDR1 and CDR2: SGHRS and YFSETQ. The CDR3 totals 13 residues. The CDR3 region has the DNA TGCGCCAGCAGCTTGGAATTGGGCACTGAAGCTTTCTTT. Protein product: CASSLELGTEAFF.

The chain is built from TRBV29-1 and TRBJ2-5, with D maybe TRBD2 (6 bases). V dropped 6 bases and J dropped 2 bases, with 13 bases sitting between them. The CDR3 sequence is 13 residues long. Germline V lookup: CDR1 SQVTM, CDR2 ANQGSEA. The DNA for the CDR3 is TGCAGCGTACGACTAGTCCCGCAAGAGACCCAGTACTTC. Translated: CSVRLVPQETQYF.

CDR3 residues: CAWSLAGRDTDTQYF. The DNA for the CDR3 is TGTGCCTGGAGTCTTGCGGGGAGGGACACAGATACGCAGTATTTT. The chain combines TRBV30 with TRBJ2-3; TRBD2 aligns across 7 bases. In germline, CDR1 is GTSNPN, CDR2 SVGIG (reference sequence). Losses at the gene ends were 2 bases for V and 2 bases for J; bases not matched to a gene: 7. The CDR3 consists of 15 residues.

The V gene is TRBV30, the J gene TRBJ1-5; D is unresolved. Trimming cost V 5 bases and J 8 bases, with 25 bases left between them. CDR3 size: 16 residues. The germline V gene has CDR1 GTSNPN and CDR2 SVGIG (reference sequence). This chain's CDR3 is CAWVSRATRKKKPQHF. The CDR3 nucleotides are TGTGCCTGGGTAAGTCGGGCTACGAGAAAAAAAAAGCCCCAGCATTTT.

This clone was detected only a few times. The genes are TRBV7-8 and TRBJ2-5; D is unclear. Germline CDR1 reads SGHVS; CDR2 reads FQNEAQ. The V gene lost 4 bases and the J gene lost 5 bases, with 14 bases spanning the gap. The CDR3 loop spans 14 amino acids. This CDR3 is CASSSVQRTETQYF. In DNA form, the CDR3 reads TGTGCCAGCAGCTCTGTCCAGAGAACCGAGACCCAGTACTTC.

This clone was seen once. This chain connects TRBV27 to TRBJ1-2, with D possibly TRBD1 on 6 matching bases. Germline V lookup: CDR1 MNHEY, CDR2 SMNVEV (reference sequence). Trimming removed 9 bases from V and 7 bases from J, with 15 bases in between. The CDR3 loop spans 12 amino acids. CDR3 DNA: TGTGCCAGTGGAGAGGGGGTGCGTGGCTACACCTTC. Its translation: CASGEGVRGYTF.

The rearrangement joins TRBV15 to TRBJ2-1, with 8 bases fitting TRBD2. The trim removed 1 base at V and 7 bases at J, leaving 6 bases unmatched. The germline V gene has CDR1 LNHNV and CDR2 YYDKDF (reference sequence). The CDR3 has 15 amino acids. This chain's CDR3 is CATSRGGTRGNEQFF. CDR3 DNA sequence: TGTGCCACCAGCAGAGGAGGGACTAGAGGGAATGAGCAGTTCTTC.

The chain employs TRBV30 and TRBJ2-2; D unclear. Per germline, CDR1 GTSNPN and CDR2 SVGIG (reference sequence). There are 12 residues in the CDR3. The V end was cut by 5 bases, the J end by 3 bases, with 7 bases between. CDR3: CAWGIDTGELFF. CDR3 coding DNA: TGTGCCTGGGGGATAGACACCGGGGAGCTGTTTTTT.

CDR3 in DNA: TGTGCCAGCAACCCGATGGGGGCGGTTAGGACCGGGGAGCTGTTTTTT. Translated: CASNPMGAVRTGELFF. The chain recombines TRBV5-8 with TRBJ2-2, with TRBD1 as a possible D gene (6 bases). Between the trimmed V and J ends, which lost 6 bases and 5 bases, there was a span of 20 bases. The CDR3 has 16 amino acids. CDR1 is SGHTS, CDR2 YDEGEE, per germline.

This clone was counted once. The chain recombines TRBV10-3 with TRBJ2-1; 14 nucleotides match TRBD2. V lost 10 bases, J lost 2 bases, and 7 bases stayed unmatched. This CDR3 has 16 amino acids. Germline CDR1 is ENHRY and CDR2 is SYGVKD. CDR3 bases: TGTGCCACCACCGGGACTAGCGGGGGCCCCTACAATGAGCAGTTCTTC. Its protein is CATTGTSGGPYNEQFF.

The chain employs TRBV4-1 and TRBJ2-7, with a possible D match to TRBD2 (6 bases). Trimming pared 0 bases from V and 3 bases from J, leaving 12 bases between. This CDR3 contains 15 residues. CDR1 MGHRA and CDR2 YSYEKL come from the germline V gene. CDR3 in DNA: TGCGCCAGCAGCCAAGATCTTCGGGGGTTCTACGAGCAGTACTTC. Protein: CASSQDLRGFYEQYF.

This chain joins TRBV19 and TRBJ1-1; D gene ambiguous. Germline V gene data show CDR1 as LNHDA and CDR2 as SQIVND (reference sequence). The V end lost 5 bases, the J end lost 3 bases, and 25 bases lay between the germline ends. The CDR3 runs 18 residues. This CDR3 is CASSPPRAGFGVDTEAFF. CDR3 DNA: TGTGCCAGTAGTCCCCCCCGGGCGGGGTTCGGGGTAGACACTGAAGCTTTCTTT.

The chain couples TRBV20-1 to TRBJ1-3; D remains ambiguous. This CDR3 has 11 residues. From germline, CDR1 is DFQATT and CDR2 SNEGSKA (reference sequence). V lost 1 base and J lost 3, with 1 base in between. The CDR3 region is CSARVGNTIYF. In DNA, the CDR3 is TGCAGTGCTAGAGTTGGAAACACCATATATTTT.

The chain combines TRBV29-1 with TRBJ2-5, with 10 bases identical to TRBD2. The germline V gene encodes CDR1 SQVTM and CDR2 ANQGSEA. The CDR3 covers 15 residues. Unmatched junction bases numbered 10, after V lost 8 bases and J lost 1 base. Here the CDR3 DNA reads TGCAGCTCCCGAGGCACTAGCGGGGCCCAAGAGACCCAGTACTTC. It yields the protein CSSRGTSGAQETQYF.

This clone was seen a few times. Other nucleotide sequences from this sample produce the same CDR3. The CDR3 region is CASSYPGNTEAFF. CDR3 in DNA: TGTGCCAGCAGTTATCCAGGGAACACTGAAGCTTTCTTT. This sequence joins TRBV6-5 and TRBJ1-1; D is uncertain. The CDR3 has 13 amino acids. V lost 3 bases, J lost 1 base, and 6 bases lay in between. The germline V gene has CDR1 MNHEY and CDR2 SVGAGI.

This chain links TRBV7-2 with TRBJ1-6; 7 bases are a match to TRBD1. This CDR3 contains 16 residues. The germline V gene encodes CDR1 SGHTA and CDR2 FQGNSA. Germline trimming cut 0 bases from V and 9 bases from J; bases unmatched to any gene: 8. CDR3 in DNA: TGTGCCAGCAGCTTAGCTCCGACAGGGAGGAGTTCACCCCTCCACTTT. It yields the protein CASSLAPTGRSSPLHF.

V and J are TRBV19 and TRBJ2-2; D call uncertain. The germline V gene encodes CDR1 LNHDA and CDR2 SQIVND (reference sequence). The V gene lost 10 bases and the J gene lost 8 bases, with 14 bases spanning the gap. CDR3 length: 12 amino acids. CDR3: CATNWGVGELFF. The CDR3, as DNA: TGTGCCACAAACTGGGGTGTGGGGGAGCTGTTTTTT.

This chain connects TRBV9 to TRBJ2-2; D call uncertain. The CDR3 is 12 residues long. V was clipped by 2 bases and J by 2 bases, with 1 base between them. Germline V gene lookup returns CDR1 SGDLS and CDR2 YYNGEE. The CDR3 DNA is TGTGCCAGCAGCGTTAACACCGGGGAGCTGTTTTTT. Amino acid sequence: CASSVNTGELFF.